This T cell receptor (beta chain) is drawn from a study of shared clonotypes between healthy human individuals. The healthy adult donors were HIV-negative and reported no recent acute infections or vaccinations. The V gene's germline CDR1 is SGHAT and CDR2 FQNNGV. This CDR3 is 11 amino acids long. Trimming left V 5 bases short and J 5 bases short, with 6 bases between. This clone was seen only once. Its antigen is unknown. Study-level findings and limits: The study generally estimated greater richness for naive than memory subsets.

Each subset's genomic DNA was shared equally among a number of immunoSEQ plates. Replicate sorted-subset PCRs were loaded with around 220 ng DNA, roughly 33,000 T cell genomes. Profiling relied on immunoSEQ multiplex PCR, and the TCRdb table lists in-frame clones only, not all of them. Of under 600,000 clones in the sample, 97% were seen once. The J gene is TRBJ2-5, the V gene TRBV11-2; D not certain. The receptor's source is a woman in her twenties or thirties in good health. Sequencing was performed on naive CD4+ T cells sorted from blood. The subset denotes: CD45RA+ positively selected. As DNA, the CDR3 is TGTGCCAGCAGCGACCGTGAGACCCAGTACTTC. Its protein is CASSDRETQYF.